This entry lists 20 T cell receptor beta chains sequenced from one sample in a study of early T cells in non-severe SARS-CoV-2 infection. TCRdb used MiXCR to reprocess the 5' RACE reads, holding one entry per CDR3 protein. The sample records tens of thousands of distinct CDR3 sequences, approximately 8% being singletons. Specimen: whole blood, collected at baseline. These receptors originate from an adult who was a healthcare worker with PCR-confirmed SARS-CoV-2 infection or an uninfected control (not recorded which).

V gene TRBV6-2 or TRBV6-3 combines with J gene TRBJ1-2, with D possibly matching TRBD1 (6 bases). Germline values: CDR1 MNHEY, CDR2 SVGEGT. This CDR3 has 17 residues. V dropped 7 bases and J dropped 0 bases, with 21 bases sitting between them. The CDR3 region has the DNA TGTGCCAGCAATAATCGACAGGTCGCTTTGTCTAACTATGGCTACACCTTC. Translation: CASNNRQVALSNYGYTF.

This rearrangement joins TRBV7-2 to TRBJ1-3; no definite D call. V was pared by 0 bases and J by 4 bases, with 4 bases between. CDR1 and CDR2 (germline): SGHTA, FQGNSA. This CDR3 has 13 residues. The DNA of the CDR3 is TGTGCCAGCAGCTTAGCGCACGGAAACACCATATATTTT. This translates into CASSLAHGNTIYF.

This rearrangement joins TRBV5-1 to TRBJ2-7; D is possibly TRBD2 (5 bases). Per the germline V gene, CDR1 is SGHRS and CDR2 is YFSETQ. The length of the CDR3 is 12 residues. Trimming shortened V by 0 bases and J by 5 bases, and 6 bases separated the two germline ends. The CDR3 nucleotides read TGCGCCAGCAGCTTGGACGGGGACGAGCAGTACTTC. Its protein product is CASSLDGDEQYF.

The rearrangement links TRBV30 to TRBJ1-4, with D perhaps matching TRBD1 (5 bases). The CDR3 spans 15 residues. V dropped 1 base and J dropped 8 bases, with 17 bases sitting between them. Germline loops: CDR1 GTSNPN, CDR2 SVGIG (reference sequence). This CDR3 is CAWSASGGGKEKLFF. The CDR3 DNA sequence: TGTGCCTGGAGTGCCTCCGGCGGGGGGAAAGAAAAACTGTTTTTT.

This clonotype was observed a handful of times. V and J are TRBV7-9 and TRBJ1-3; no clear D gene. CDR1 is SEHNR and CDR2 is FQNEAQ in the germline V gene (reference sequence). Trimming stripped 3 bases from V and 1 base from J, with 13 bases between. The CDR3 loop spans 16 amino acids. The CDR3 coding sequence is TGTGCCAGCAGCTTCGGGCCGGAGACATCTGGAAACACCATATATTTT. This translates into CASSFGPETSGNTIYF.

This clonotype was detected many times. V and J are TRBV20-1 and TRBJ2-3; possibly TRBD2 for D (5 bases). Trimming pared 6 bases from V and 3 bases from J, leaving 13 bases between. CDR3 length: 13 residues. Germline V CDR1 and CDR2: DFQATT, SNEGSKA (reference sequence). The CDR3 DNA reads TGCAGTGCGACTATTCTCAAGACAGATACGCAGTATTTT. This encodes CSATILKTDTQYF.

This clonotype was seen many times. This sequence joins TRBV28 and TRBJ2-5; TRBD1 matches at 7 bases. Germline V gene sequence: CDR1 MDHEN, CDR2 SYDVKM. The CDR3 runs 14 residues. Unmatched junction bases numbered 4, after V lost 2 bases and J lost 4 bases. The CDR3 protein is CASSLRNRGETQYF. DNA for the CDR3: TGTGCCAGCAGTTTACGGAACAGGGGAGAGACCCAGTACTTC.

This clonotype showed up many times. CDR3 sequence reads: CASSITTGYGYTF. The CDR3 region has the DNA TGTGCCAGTAGTATTACAACGGGTTATGGCTACACCTTC. The V and J genes are TRBV19 and TRBJ1-2; D uncertain. With 3 bases removed from V and 5 bases from J, the gap between germline ends came to 10 bases. Germline CDR1 is LNHDA and CDR2 is SQIVND (reference sequence). The CDR3 runs 13 residues.

There are a few counts of this clonotype. The V and J genes are TRBV12-3 or TRBV12-4 and TRBJ1-2; a weak D match, TRBD1 (5 bases). The V end was cut by 2 bases, the J end by 8 bases, with 9 bases between. This CDR3 contains 12 residues. The DNA of the CDR3 is TGTGCCAGCAGTTTACCAGGGAGAGGCTACACCTTC. This codes for CASSLPGRGYTF.

The rearrangement joins TRBV4-1 to TRBJ1-2; TRBD1 matches 7 bases. The CDR3 contains 15 residues. With V trimmed by 1 base and J by 4 bases, 6 bases remained unmatched. Germline-derived CDR1 and CDR2 are MGHRA and YSYEKL. Written as DNA, the CDR3 is TGCGCCAGCAGCCAAGGAGGACAGGAAATCTATGGCTACACCTTC. Protein product: CASSQGGQEIYGYTF.

The chain has TRBV20-1 and TRBJ2-1; no reliable D call. Germline CDR1 reads DFQATT; CDR2 reads SNEGSKA (reference sequence). The CDR3 runs 12 residues. Trimming stripped 7 bases from V and 5 bases from J, with 12 bases between. The CDR3 region has the DNA TGCAGTGTTTCACAGACGAACAATGAGCAGTTCTTC. Translating gives CSVSQTNNEQFF.

This chain uses TRBV3-1 with TRBJ1-4; 7 positions match TRBD1. The V segment lost 0 bases and the J segment 8 bases; nucleotides outside the gene matches: 6. The CDR3 covers 15 residues. Germline V lookup: CDR1 LGHDT, CDR2 YNNKEL (reference sequence). In DNA form, the CDR3 reads TGTGCCAGCAGCCAAGAGGACAGGCGGGAAGAAAAACTGTTTTTT. As protein: CASSQEDRREEKLFF.

The V and J genes are TRBV27 and TRBJ2-5, with 12 bases aligning to TRBD2. The junction had 3 bases not matched to a gene; V was cut back by 5 bases and J by 2 bases. Germline lookup yields CDR1 MNHEY and CDR2 SMNVEV (reference sequence). CDR3 length: 15 residues. CDR3 protein: CASSQLAGGQETQYF. The CDR3 nucleotides are TGTGCCAGCAGTCAGCTAGCGGGGGGGCAAGAGACCCAGTACTTC.

This chain uses TRBV24-1 with TRBJ2-2, with 9 bases fitting TRBD1. CDR1 and CDR2 (germline): KGHDR, SFDVKD. With 0 bases clipped from V and 4 bases from J, the junction kept 8 bases outside the gene matches. CDR3 length: 18 residues. CDR3 DNA sequence: TGTGCCACCAGTGATTTGAGAGGGGACAGGGCGTCCACCGGGGAGCTGTTTTTT. Its translation: CATSDLRGDRASTGELFF.

This chain uses TRBV12-3 or TRBV12-4 with TRBJ2-7; D is ambiguous. V was shortened by 4 bases and J by 2 bases, with 12 bases between the two germline ends. CDR3 length: 14 residues. The CDR3 sequence: CASSSAAKAYEQYF. The CDR3 nucleotides are TGTGCCAGCAGTTCCGCCGCGAAGGCCTACGAGCAGTACTTC.

The table lists this clonotype with many counts. The chain links TRBV7-8 to TRBJ2-5; D not resolved. The CDR3 runs to 13 residues. V dropped 1 base and J dropped 2 bases, with 5 bases sitting between them. Germline V gene sequence: CDR1 SGHVS, CDR2 FQNEAQ. The CDR3 nucleotides read TGTGCCAGCAGCTTAGACAGACAAGAGACCCAGTACTTC. Amino acid sequence: CASSLDRQETQYF.

The sample holds a few counts of this clonotype. This chain connects TRBV6-5 to TRBJ1-3; no reliable D call. In germline, CDR1 is MNHEY, CDR2 SVGAGI. The CDR3 runs 16 residues. V was clipped by 7 bases and J by 2 bases, with 18 bases between them. The CDR3 here is CASTDSSGLAGNTIYF. As DNA, the CDR3 is TGTGCCAGCACCGACTCCTCCGGGCTAGCTGGAAACACCATATATTTT.

This clonotype was seen a few times. This chain connects TRBV20-1 to TRBJ2-5, with 10 bases identical to TRBD2. J was trimmed by 3 bases and V by 0 bases; bases with no gene match: 4. The CDR3 consists of 15 residues. The germline V gene has CDR1 DFQATT and CDR2 SNEGSKA (reference sequence). The CDR3, as DNA: TGCAGTGCTAGAGACCCTAGCGGGGGTAAAGAGACCCAGTACTTC. This gives the protein CSARDPSGGKETQYF.

This clonotype was counted at least ten times. CDR3 in amino acids: CASSSGTANEQFF. The CDR3 DNA sequence: TGTGCCAGCAGCTCCGGGACAGCCAATGAGCAGTTCTTC. The chain combines TRBV28 with TRBJ2-1; 7 bases map to TRBD1. Unmatched junction bases numbered 5, after V lost 6 bases and J lost 6 bases. Germline V gene data show CDR1 as MDHEN and CDR2 as SYDVKM. The CDR3 spans 13 residues. The full variable domain, rest sourced from reference TRBV28 and TRBJ2-1, is DVKVTQSSRYLVKRTGEKVFLECVQDMDHENMFWYRQDPGLGLRLIYFSYDVKMKEKGDIPEGYSVSREKKERFSLILESASTNQTSMYLCASSSGTANEQFFGPGTRLTVL.

The table lists this clonotype with a few counts. The chain has TRBV6-2 or TRBV6-3 and TRBJ2-7, with 9 nucleotides matching TRBD1. The CDR3 length is 15 residues. Germline CDR1 is MNHEY and CDR2 is SVGEGT. With V trimmed by 5 bases and J by 5 bases, 10 bases remained unmatched. The CDR3 region has the DNA TGTGCCAGCAGTCCCGCCGGACAGGGGAGGAACGAGCAGTACTTC. It is translated as CASSPAGQGRNEQYF.